This note documents a single TCR beta chain sequence. The junction shows a germline mismatch at one end, possibly a read error. This entry belongs to a study of blood T cell repertoires in COVID-19. Background on the study: The samples span acute and convalescent COVID-19 from the United States, Italy and Spain. T cells, B-cell-depleted T cells, or PBMCs supplied cDNA or gDNA.

This CDR3 comprises 12 residues. Per the germline V gene, CDR1 is LGHDT and CDR2 is YNNKEL (reference sequence). The authors' processing: By means of reference gene primer amplification, nucleated cell counts were estimated. TCRdb keeps only in-frame clones here, not all; method: immunoSEQ multiplex PCR. The V and J calls and clone size are taken from that table; D and trimming were inferred from the DNA. Altogether more than 300,000 clones are present, about 90% being singletons, with the ten largest covering roughly 10%. Grouping used clinical history reported by participants in a survey and questionnaire.

The chain has TRBV3-1 (or the pseudogene TRBV3-2) and TRBJ2-7; 13 bases line up with TRBD2. The sample taken for sequencing was PBMCs or T cells enriched from blood (not recorded which). The TCR was taken from a woman aged 30 to 39 who had recovered from COVID-19. The CDR3 DNA is TGCCCTGGGACTAGCGGGACATACGAGCAGTACTTC. Protein product: CPGTSGTYEQYF.